The 16 T cell receptor beta chains below were found in one sample sequenced in a study of cytomegalovirus exposure and HLA in healthy donors. Primers included in the PCR were 60 Vbeta and 13 Jbeta primers. Libraries were prepared by immunoSEQ multiplex PCR; TCRdb keeps only in-frame clonotypes and omits some of them. The table shows some 170,000 clones, with 75% to 80% occurring only once. Sample: PBMCs. All receptors come from a man aged 35-49 years in good health and CMV-seropositive.

This chain uses TRBV7-9 with TRBJ2-7, with D perhaps TRBD1 (6 bases). This CDR3 spans 16 amino acids. Germline V lookup: CDR1 SEHNR, CDR2 FQNEAQ (reference sequence). The V end was cut by 5 bases, the J end by 3 bases, with 20 bases between. The CDR3 loop reads CASSPQPPGVHYEQYF. In DNA form, the CDR3 reads TGTGCCAGCAGCCCCCAACCCCCAGGGGTCCACTACGAGCAGTACTTC.

Of note for this clone: At one of its ends the junction is not consistent with the germline gene, which may arise from a read error. V is TRBV7-9 and J is TRBJ2-7, with a possible D match to TRBD1 (5 bases). Germline CDR1 SEHNR, CDR2 FQNEAQ (reference sequence). CDR3 size: 12 residues. CDR3 region: CSSSSNRREQYF. The CDR3 coding sequence is TGTTCCAGCAGCTCCAACAGGCGGGAGCAGTACTTC.

This chain connects TRBV27 to TRBJ2-7; tentative D call: TRBD2 (6 bases). The CDR3 is made up of 14 amino acids. With 6 bases removed from V and 4 bases from J, the gap between germline ends came to 16 bases. Germline CDR1 reads MNHEY; CDR2 reads SMNVEV (reference sequence). CDR3 region: CASSFWAGRYEQYF. The CDR3 DNA reads as TGTGCCAGCAGCTTTTGGGCGGGGAGATACGAGCAGTACTTC.

Only one count was recorded for this clone. V and J are TRBV28 and TRBJ2-1; D is ambiguous. V was trimmed by 5 bases and J by 6 bases, leaving 23 bases between them. CDR3 length: 17 amino acids. Looked up from germline, CDR1 is MDHEN and CDR2 is SYDVKM. CDR3 bases: TGTGCCAGCAGTCCCCCCACGGCAGCGATTAATAGCAATGAGCAGTTCTTC. It codes for CASSPPTAAINSNEQFF.

The genes are TRBV7-8 and TRBJ1-4, with D tentatively TRBD1 (5 bases). The CDR3 runs to 15 residues. The V gene's germline CDR1 is SGHVS and CDR2 FQNEAQ. V was shortened by 5 bases and J by 8 bases, with 18 bases between the two germline ends. This CDR3 is CASSAAGPLGEKLFF. CDR3 DNA: TGTGCCAGCAGCGCGGCGGGGCCCCTTGGGGAAAAACTGTTTTTT.

The sample holds one count of this clone. The CDR3: CASSPTGSSGNQPQHF. Here the CDR3 DNA reads TGTGCCAGTAGTCCCACAGGGAGTTCGGGCAATCAGCCCCAGCATTTT. The chain combines TRBV19 with TRBJ1-5; perhaps TRBD1 as D (6 bases). The CDR3 is 16 amino acids. Trimming pared 5 bases from V and 2 bases from J, leaving 16 bases between. The germline V gene has CDR1 LNHDA and CDR2 SQIVND (reference sequence).

This chain uses TRBV19 with TRBJ2-2; D is ambiguous. CDR3 length equals 14 residues. V lost 2 bases, J lost 6 bases, and 10 bases lay in between. From germline, CDR1 is LNHDA and CDR2 SQIVND (reference sequence). CDR3 in DNA: TGTGCCAGTAGTATAAGTAGATCATCCGGGGAGCTGTTTTTT. It specifies CASSISRSSGELFF.

The chain couples TRBV5-1 to TRBJ2-6; tentatively, D is TRBD2 (6 bases). The CDR3 length is 16 residues. With 4 bases removed from V and 0 bases from J, the gap between germline ends came to 11 bases. From germline, CDR1 is SGHRS and CDR2 YFSETQ. The CDR3 sequence is CASSPRGSSGANVLTF. The CDR3 DNA is TGCGCCAGCAGCCCCCGGGGGAGCTCTGGGGCCAACGTCCTGACTTTC.

This clone was seen just once. This chain links TRBV5-6 with TRBJ2-3; TRBD2 is a possible D gene (5 bases). The germline V gene has CDR1 SGHDT and CDR2 YYEEEE. V lost 4 bases to trimming and J lost 2 bases, with 17 bases between them. The CDR3 is 16 amino acids. The CDR3 bases are TGTGCCAGCAGCGCCGCCGGGCCTAGCTTCACAGATACGCAGTATTTT. This translates into CASSAAGPSFTDTQYF.

The rearrangement links TRBV11-2 to TRBJ2-7; 7 nucleotides line up with TRBD1. This CDR3 contains 18 residues. The V gene's germline CDR1 is SGHAT and CDR2 FQNNGV. Trimming at V came to 2 bases and at J to 0 bases, leaving 13 bases not matched to a gene. CDR3 sequence: CASSLPQLGRGFSYEQYF. The CDR3 DNA sequence: TGTGCCAGCAGCTTACCCCAGCTCGGCAGGGGGTTCTCCTACGAGCAGTACTTC.

In its sample, this clone is medium-sized. The V and J genes are TRBV13 and TRBJ2-1; D perhaps matches TRBD2 (6 bases). This CDR3 region has 13 residues. V lost 3 bases, J lost 7 bases, and 10 bases lay in between. Germline V gene lookup returns CDR1 PRHDT and CDR2 FYEKMQ (reference sequence). CDR3 region: CASSFEEGNEQFF. The DNA of the CDR3 is TGTGCCAGCAGCTTTGAGGAGGGAAATGAGCAGTTCTTC.

The count of this clone is one. V gene TRBV7-9 combines with J gene TRBJ1-1, with 7 bases aligning to TRBD1. Trimming cost V 8 bases and J 3 bases; bases outside gene matches: 12. The germline V gene has CDR1 SEHNR and CDR2 FQNEAQ (reference sequence). This CDR3 comprises 15 residues. The CDR3 DNA follows: TGTGCCAGCTCCCTCGAGGGGGCCGCCTACACTGAAGCTTTCTTT. It translates to CASSLEGAAYTEAFF.

This sequence joins TRBV18 and TRBJ1-1; 7 bases line up with TRBD1. This CDR3 is built from 12 residues. Trimming removed 10 bases from V and 0 bases from J; junction bases left unmatched: 2. The V gene's germline CDR1 is KGHSH and CDR2 LQKENI. DNA of the CDR3: TGTGCCACCGGACAGGTGAACACTGAAGCTTTCTTT. Amino acid sequence: CATGQVNTEAFF.

This chain uses TRBV10-2 with TRBJ1-1; no reliable D call. Germline V gene lookup returns CDR1 WSHSY and CDR2 SAAADI. V was clipped by 2 bases and J by 10 bases, with 8 bases between them. The CDR3 runs to 11 residues. The CDR3 loop is CASSEKRSAFF. CDR3 nucleotide sequence: TGCGCCAGCAGTGAGAAGCGGTCAGCTTTCTTT.

The chain combines TRBV14 with TRBJ1-5; D gene uncertain. The germline CDR1 and CDR2 sequences are SGHDN and FVKESK. Trimming took 1 base from V and 5 from J, leaving 6 bases between them. The CDR3 runs 13 residues. Here the CDR3 reads CASSQAPYQPQHF. CDR3 coding DNA: TGTGCCAGCAGCCAAGCCCCGTATCAGCCCCAGCATTTT.

This clone appeared a single time. This rearrangement joins TRBV9 to TRBJ2-3; possible D gene TRBD2, 5 bases. Trimming cost V 5 bases and J 6 bases, with 13 bases left between them. Germline CDR1 reads SGDLS; CDR2 reads YYNGEE. The CDR3 extends over 13 amino acids. This CDR3 reads CASSVPGTDTQYF. Written as DNA, the CDR3 is TGTGCCAGCAGTGTACCGGGAACGGATACGCAGTATTTT.